This T cell receptor beta chain originates from a study of Graves' ophthalmopathy and Graves' hyperthyroidism. Study outcomes and limitations: Ophthalmopathy versus stable hyperthyroidism: 13-signature model gave roughly 88% sensitivity, less than 83% specificity.

A few counts support this clonotype. What it binds is unknown. CDR3 length: 17 residues. Germline CDR1 is MNHEY and CDR2 is SVGAGI. V gave up 7 bases and J gave up 4 bases; unmatched junction bases: 12. Aged 18 to 65, the patients with hyperthyroidism had under 2 months' duration and were newly diagnosed. Each diagnosis was determined on the basis of clinical symptoms, serum thyroxine, TRAb, thyroid ultrasound and orbital computed tomography. Amplification of the TCR beta CDR3 regions used RNA transcripts (as template). Second-round multiplex PCR came after first-round RT-PCR with HTBI primers. TCRdb ran MiXCR on the multiplex PCR reads and lists one entry per CDR3 protein. The sample gives about 1.1 million distinct CDR3 sequences, about 38% of which show up once; 11% is in the top ten.

The sequenced material came from peripheral blood or thyroid tissue (not recorded which). This clonotype was sampled from an adult man with Graves' hyperthyroidism. The rearrangement uses TRBV6-5 and TRBJ1-6; TRBD1 matches 8 bases. The DNA of the CDR3 is TGTGCCAGCAACCTACTAACGACAGGGGAGTATAATTCACCCCTCCACTTT. Protein product: CASNLLTTGEYNSPLHF.